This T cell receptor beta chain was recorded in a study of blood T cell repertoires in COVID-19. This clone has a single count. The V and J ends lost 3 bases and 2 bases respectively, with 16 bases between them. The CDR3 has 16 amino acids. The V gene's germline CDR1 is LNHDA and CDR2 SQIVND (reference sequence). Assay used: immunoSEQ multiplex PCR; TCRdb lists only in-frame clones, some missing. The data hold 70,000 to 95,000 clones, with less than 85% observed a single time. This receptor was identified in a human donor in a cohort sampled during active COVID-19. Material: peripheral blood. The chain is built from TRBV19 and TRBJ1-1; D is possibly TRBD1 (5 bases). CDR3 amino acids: CASSIGGFILNTEAFF. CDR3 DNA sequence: TGTGCCAGTAGTATCGGGGGGTTTATCCTCAACACTGAAGCTTTCTTT.